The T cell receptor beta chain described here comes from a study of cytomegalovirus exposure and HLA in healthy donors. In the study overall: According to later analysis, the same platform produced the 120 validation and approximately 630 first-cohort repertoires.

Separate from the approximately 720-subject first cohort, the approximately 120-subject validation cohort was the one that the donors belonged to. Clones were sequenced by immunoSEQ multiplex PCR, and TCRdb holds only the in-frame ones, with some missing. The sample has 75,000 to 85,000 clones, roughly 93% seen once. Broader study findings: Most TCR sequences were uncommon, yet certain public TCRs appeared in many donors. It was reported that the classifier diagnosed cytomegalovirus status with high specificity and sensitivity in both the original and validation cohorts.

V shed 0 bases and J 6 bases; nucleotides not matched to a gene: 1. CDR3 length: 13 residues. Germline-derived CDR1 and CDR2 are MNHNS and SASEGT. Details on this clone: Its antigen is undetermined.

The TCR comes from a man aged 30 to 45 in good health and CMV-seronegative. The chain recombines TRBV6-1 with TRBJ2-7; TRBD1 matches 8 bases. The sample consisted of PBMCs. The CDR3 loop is CASSEADRAEQYF. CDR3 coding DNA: TGTGCCAGCAGTGAAGCGGACAGGGCCGAGCAGTACTTC.